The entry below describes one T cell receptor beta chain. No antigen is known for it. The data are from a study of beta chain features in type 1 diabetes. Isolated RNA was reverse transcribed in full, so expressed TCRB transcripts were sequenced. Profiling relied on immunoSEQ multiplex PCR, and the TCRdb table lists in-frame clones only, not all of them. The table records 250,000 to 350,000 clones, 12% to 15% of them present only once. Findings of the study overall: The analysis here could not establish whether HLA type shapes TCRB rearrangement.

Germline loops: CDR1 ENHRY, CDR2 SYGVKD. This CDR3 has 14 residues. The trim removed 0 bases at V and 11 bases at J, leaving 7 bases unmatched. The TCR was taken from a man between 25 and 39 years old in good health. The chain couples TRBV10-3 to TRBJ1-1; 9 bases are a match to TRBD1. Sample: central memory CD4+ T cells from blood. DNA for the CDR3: TGTGCCATCAGTGAGTCGAGACAGGGGGTAATTGCTTTCTTT. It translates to CAISESRQGVIAFF.